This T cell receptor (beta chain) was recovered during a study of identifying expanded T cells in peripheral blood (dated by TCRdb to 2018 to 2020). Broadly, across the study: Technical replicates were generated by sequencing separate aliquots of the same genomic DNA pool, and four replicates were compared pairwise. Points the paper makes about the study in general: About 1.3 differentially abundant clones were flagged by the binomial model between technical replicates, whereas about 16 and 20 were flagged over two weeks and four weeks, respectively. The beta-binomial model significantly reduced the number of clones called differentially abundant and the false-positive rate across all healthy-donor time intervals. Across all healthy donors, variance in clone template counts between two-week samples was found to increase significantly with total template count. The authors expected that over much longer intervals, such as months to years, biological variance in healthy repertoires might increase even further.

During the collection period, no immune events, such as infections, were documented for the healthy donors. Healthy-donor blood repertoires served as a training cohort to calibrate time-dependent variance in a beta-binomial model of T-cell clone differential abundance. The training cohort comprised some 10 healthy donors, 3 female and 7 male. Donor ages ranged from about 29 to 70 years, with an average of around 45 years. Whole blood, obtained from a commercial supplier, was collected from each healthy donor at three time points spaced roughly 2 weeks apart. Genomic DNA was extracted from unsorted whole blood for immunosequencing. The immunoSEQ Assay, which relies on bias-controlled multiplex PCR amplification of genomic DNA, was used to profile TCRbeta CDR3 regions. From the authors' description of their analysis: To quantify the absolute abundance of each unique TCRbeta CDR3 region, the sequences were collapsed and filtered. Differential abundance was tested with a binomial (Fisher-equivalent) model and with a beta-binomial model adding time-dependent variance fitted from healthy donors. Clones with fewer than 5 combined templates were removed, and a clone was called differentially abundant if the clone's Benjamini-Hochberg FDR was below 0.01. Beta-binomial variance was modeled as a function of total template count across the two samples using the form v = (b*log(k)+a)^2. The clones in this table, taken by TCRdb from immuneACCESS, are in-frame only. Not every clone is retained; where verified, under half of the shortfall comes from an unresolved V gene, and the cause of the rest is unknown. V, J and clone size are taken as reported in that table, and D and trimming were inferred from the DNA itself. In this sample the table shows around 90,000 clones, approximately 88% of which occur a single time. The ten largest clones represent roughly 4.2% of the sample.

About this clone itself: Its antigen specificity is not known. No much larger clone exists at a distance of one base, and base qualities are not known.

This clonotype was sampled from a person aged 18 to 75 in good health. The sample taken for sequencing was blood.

The DNA sequence follows: TGCGCCAGCAGCGGGGGTGGAGGCACTAGCACAGATACGCAGTATTTT. It encodes CASSGGGGTSTDTQYF. The rearranged segments are TRBV5-1 and TRBJ2-3; the D element could tentatively be TRBD1 or TRBD2, as 5 bases agree for each. Between the V and J ends, shortened by 4 bases and 0 bases respectively, the junction contains 15 bases. Taken from the germline V gene, the CDR1 and CDR2 loops are SGHRS and YFSETQ. The CDR3 runs 16 amino acids, cysteine and phenylalanine included. Left in the record is the CDR3 DNA by itself, 48 bases read in frame from the first base.